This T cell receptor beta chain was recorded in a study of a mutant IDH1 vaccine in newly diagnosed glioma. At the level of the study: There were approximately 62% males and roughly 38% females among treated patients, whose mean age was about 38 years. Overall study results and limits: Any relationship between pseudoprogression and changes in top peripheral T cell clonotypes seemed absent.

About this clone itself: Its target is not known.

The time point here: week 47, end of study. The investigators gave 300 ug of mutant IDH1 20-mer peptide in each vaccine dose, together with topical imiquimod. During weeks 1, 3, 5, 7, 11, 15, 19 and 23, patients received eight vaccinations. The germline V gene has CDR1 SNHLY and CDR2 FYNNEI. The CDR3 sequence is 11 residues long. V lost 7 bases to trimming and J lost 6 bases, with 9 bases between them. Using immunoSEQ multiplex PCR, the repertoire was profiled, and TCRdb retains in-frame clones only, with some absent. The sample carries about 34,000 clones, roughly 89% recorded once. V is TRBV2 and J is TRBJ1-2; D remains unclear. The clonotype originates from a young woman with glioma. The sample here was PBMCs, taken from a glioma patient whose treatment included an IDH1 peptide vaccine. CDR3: CASNRQDGYTF. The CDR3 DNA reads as TGTGCCAGCAATCGGCAGGATGGCTACACCTTC.